Listed here are 16 T cell receptor beta chains from one sample, sequenced in a study of cytomegalovirus exposure and HLA in healthy donors. 13 Jbeta primers and 60 Vbeta primers were used for the PCR. The method was immunoSEQ multiplex PCR; TCRdb's version includes in-frame clones alone and lacks a portion of them. The sample lists more than 15,000 clones; under 80% were seen once. The sequenced sample was PBMCs. These receptors came from a man younger than 35 in good health and CMV-seronegative.

The chain recombines TRBV9 with TRBJ1-1; weak D call: TRBD1 (6 bases). Trimming left V 0 bases short and J 5 bases short, with 8 bases between. The CDR3 loop spans 13 amino acids. Germline assignment: CDR1 SGDLS and CDR2 YYNGEE. CDR3 sequence: CASSVARGTEAFF. CDR3 nucleotides: TGTGCCAGCAGCGTAGCAAGGGGGACTGAAGCTTTCTTT.

The rearrangement uses TRBV6-6 and TRBJ2-7; D possibly corresponds to TRBD2 (6 bases). This CDR3 spans 13 amino acids. Trimming took off 6 bases at V and 0 bases at J, with 9 bases between the two ends. The germline V gene encodes CDR1 MNHNY and CDR2 SVGAGI (reference sequence). The CDR3 nucleotides read TGTGCCAGCAGATTGACTAGCTCCTACGAGCAGTACTTC. This translates into CASRLTSSYEQYF.

The rearrangement uses TRBV7-2 and TRBJ1-1; D ambiguous. The CDR3 spans 14 residues. V was clipped by 1 base and J by 1 base, with 7 bases between them. From germline, CDR1 is SGHTA and CDR2 FQGNSA. The CDR3 nucleotides read TGTGCCAGCAGCTTAGTTCCCCGGAACACTGAAGCTTTCTTT. Its protein product is CASSLVPRNTEAFF.

V is TRBV5-6 and J is TRBJ1-6; D is unclear. With 6 bases removed from V and 0 bases from J, the gap between germline ends came to 13 bases. Germline V lookup: CDR1 SGHDT, CDR2 YYEEEE. The CDR3 consists of 16 residues. The DNA of the CDR3 is TGTGCCAGCACCTATGGGAGAAGCTCCTATAATTCACCCCTCCACTTT. The encoded protein is CASTYGRSSYNSPLHF.

The gene calls are TRBV29-1 and TRBJ2-5; no clear D. Germline CDR1 SQVTM, CDR2 ANQGSEA. The V end lost 4 bases, the J end lost 4 bases, and 13 bases lay between the germline ends. The CDR3 is 13 amino acids. Here the CDR3 reads CSVAFLAAETQYF. The CDR3 DNA reads as TGCAGCGTTGCATTCTTGGCGGCAGAGACCCAGTACTTC.

The rearrangement joins TRBV1 to TRBJ1-4. TRBV1 is noted as a pseudogene. This CDR3 contains 16 residues. The CDR3 sequence: CTSSQEEDGSLWKLFF. CDR3 nucleotides: TGCACCAGCAGCCAAGAGGAGGACGGGAGCTTGTGGAAACTGTTTTTT.

The V and J genes are TRBV6-1 and TRBJ1-1, with 7 bases fitting TRBD1. The germline gives CDR1 MNHNS, CDR2 SASEGT. The J segment lost 6 bases and the V segment lost 4 bases, leaving 8 bases of the junction unmatched. This CDR3 contains 14 residues. The CDR3 sequence: CASSGRQGQSEAFF. The CDR3, as DNA: TGTGCCAGCAGTGGGCGACAGGGTCAGTCTGAAGCTTTCTTT.

The V gene is TRBV4-2, the J gene TRBJ1-2, with D unresolved. The CDR3 runs 16 residues. Trimming removed 4 bases from V and 2 bases from J, with 17 bases in between. Germline V gene data show CDR1 as LGHNA and CDR2 as YNFKEQ. Written as DNA, the CDR3 is TGTGCCAGCAGCCGTATTAGTCTCGTATCCAACTATGGCTACACCTTC. Amino acids: CASSRISLVSNYGYTF.

This chain's CDR3 is CASSDAGGWTEAFF. CDR3 DNA: TGTGCCAGCAGTGATGCAGGGGGTTGGACTGAAGCTTTCTTT. The genes are TRBV25-1 and TRBJ1-1; 7 bases map to TRBD1. Germline V gene sequence: CDR1 MGHDK, CDR2 SYGVNS. Trimming removed 3 bases from V and 5 bases from J; junction bases left unmatched: 6. The CDR3 spans 14 residues. The complete variable domain, with remaining parts taken from reference TRBV25-1 and TRBJ1-1, reads EADIYQTPRYLVIGTGKKITLECSQTMGHDKMYWYQQDPGMELHLIHYSYGVNSTEKGDLSSESTVSRIRTEHFPLTLESARPSHTSQYLCASSDAGGWTEAFFGQGTRLTVV.

The chain couples TRBV29-1 to TRBJ1-5; D possibly corresponds to TRBD1 (6 bases). Germline CDR1 reads SQVTM; CDR2 reads ANQGSEA. V was shortened by 6 bases and J by 7 bases, with 16 bases between the two germline ends. The CDR3 contains 13 residues. In DNA form, the CDR3 reads TGCAGCGTCGCACAGGGACCCTGGCAGCCCCAGCATTTT. Translation: CSVAQGPWQPQHF.

This clone was counted once. This sequence joins TRBV29-1 and TRBJ1-1, with D perhaps matching TRBD1 (6 bases). V lost 5 bases and J 2 bases, leaving 9 bases between the germline ends. Germline assignment: CDR1 SQVTM and CDR2 ANQGSEA. The CDR3 length is 12 residues. CDR3 sequence reads: CSVPTGNTEAFF. The CDR3, as DNA: TGCAGCGTTCCGACAGGCAACACTGAAGCTTTCTTT.

This clone was seen once. The rearrangement joins TRBV7-9 to TRBJ2-1; unclear D gene. The CDR3 is made up of 14 amino acids. The V end lost 6 bases, the J end lost 9 bases, and 18 bases lay between the germline ends. The germline V gene has CDR1 SEHNR and CDR2 FQNEAQ (reference sequence). The CDR3 DNA follows: TGTGCCAGCAGTCGAGGCCCGACTGGTGTTGAGCAGTTCTTC. This gives the protein CASSRGPTGVEQFF.

The chain links TRBV29-1 to TRBJ1-1; D gene unclear. Per the germline V gene, CDR1 is SQVTM and CDR2 is ANQGSEA. Trimming took 5 bases from V and 1 from J, leaving 8 bases between them. The CDR3 runs to 12 residues. The CDR3 DNA follows: TGCAGCGTTCGCGTTGGGAACACTGAAGCTTTCTTT. Protein product: CSVRVGNTEAFF. Combining the CDR3 with reference TRBV29-1 and TRBJ1-1 gives the whole variable domain SAVISQKPSRDICQRGTSLTIQCQVDSQVTMMFWYRQQPGQSLTLIATANQGSEATYESGFVIDKFPISRPNLTFSTLTVSNMSPEDSSIYLCSVRVGNTEAFFGQGTRLTVV.

As DNA, the CDR3 is TGTGCCATCAGTGCCAACAGGGGTCCGAACACTGAAGCTTTCTTT. This codes for CAISANRGPNTEAFF. The V gene is TRBV10-3, the J gene TRBJ1-1; 7 bases map to TRBD1. J was trimmed by 1 base and V by 4 bases; bases with no gene match: 6. Looked up from germline, CDR1 is ENHRY and CDR2 is SYGVKD. This CDR3 contains 15 residues.

V usage is TRBV6-5 and J usage is TRBJ1-1, with 10 bases matching TRBD1. There are 15 residues in the CDR3. CDR1 and CDR2 from the germline V gene are MNHEY and SVGAGI. Trimming at V came to 5 bases and at J to 4 bases, leaving 7 bases not matched to a gene. Written as DNA, the CDR3 is TGTGCCAGCAGTCCGGACGGGACAGGGGCCACTGAAGCTTTCTTT. Residues: CASSPDGTGATEAFF.

This clone came up once. The chain combines TRBV18 with TRBJ1-4; D unresolved. Germline CDR1 reads KGHSH; CDR2 reads LQKENI. V lost 3 bases and J 8 bases, leaving 16 bases between the germline ends. This CDR3 contains 15 residues. The CDR3 nucleotides are TGTGCCAGCTCACCGCTTAATTTCCCGGGGGAAAAACTGTTTTTT. Translated, it gives CASSPLNFPGEKLFF.